This T cell receptor (beta chain) was profiled in a study of graft-versus-host responses after intestinal transplantation. This CDR3 spans 16 amino acids. Trimming cost V 1 base and J 4 bases; bases outside gene matches: 6. Germline V gene sequence: CDR1 SGHTA, CDR2 FQGTGA. TCRdb's copy holds only in-frame clones and misses some; the assay was immunoSEQ multiplex PCR. The sample includes some 44,000 clones, about 95% of them seen just once. Source: PBMCs, taken around 330 days after intestinal transplant. This sequence originates from a human patient who received an intestinal transplant, so some T cells may come from the graft donor. This chain uses TRBV7-3 with TRBJ2-1, with 8 bases lining up with TRBD1. The CDR3 DNA reads TGTGCCAGCAGCTTAAGAGGGACAGGAGGTTACAATGAGCAGTTCTTC. Protein: CASSLRGTGGYNEQFF.